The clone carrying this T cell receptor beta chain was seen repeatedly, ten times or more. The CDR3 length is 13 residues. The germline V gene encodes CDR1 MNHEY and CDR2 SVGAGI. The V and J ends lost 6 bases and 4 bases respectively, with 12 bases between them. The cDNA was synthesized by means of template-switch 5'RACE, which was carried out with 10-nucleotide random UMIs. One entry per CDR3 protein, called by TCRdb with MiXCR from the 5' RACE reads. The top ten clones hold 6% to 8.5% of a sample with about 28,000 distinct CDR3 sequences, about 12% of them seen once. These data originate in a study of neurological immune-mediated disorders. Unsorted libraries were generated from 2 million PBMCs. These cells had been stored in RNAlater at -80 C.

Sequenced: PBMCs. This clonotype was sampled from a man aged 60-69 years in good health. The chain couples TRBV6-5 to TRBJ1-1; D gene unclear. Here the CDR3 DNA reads TGTGCCAGCAGCTCTATTAGGTTCACTGAAGCTTTCTTT. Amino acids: CASSSIRFTEAFF.